In its sample, the clone carrying this T cell receptor (beta chain) was seen once. Cohorts were based on clinical histories the participants reported. A COVID-19 case was met by exposed participants within 2 weeks before study entry. Libraries were prepared by immunoSEQ multiplex PCR; TCRdb keeps only in-frame clonotypes and omits some of them. Of fewer than 250,000 clones in the sample, approximately 90% are singletons; the top ten hold about 1%. The data were obtained in a study of blood T cell repertoires in COVID-19. The ends were cut back, 2 bases at V and 8 bases at J, with 12 bases in the middle. This CDR3 spans 14 amino acids. The V gene's germline CDR1 is ENHRY and CDR2 SYGVKD.

The receptor comes from a man over 45 who had been exposed to COVID-19. The sequenced material came from PBMCs or T cells enriched from blood (not recorded which). The chain couples TRBV10-3 to TRBJ2-2, with D unresolved. CDR3 sequence (DNA): TGTGCCATCAGTGAGATTCTCAGGAAAGGGGAGCTGTTTTTT. The encoded protein is CAISEILRKGELFF.